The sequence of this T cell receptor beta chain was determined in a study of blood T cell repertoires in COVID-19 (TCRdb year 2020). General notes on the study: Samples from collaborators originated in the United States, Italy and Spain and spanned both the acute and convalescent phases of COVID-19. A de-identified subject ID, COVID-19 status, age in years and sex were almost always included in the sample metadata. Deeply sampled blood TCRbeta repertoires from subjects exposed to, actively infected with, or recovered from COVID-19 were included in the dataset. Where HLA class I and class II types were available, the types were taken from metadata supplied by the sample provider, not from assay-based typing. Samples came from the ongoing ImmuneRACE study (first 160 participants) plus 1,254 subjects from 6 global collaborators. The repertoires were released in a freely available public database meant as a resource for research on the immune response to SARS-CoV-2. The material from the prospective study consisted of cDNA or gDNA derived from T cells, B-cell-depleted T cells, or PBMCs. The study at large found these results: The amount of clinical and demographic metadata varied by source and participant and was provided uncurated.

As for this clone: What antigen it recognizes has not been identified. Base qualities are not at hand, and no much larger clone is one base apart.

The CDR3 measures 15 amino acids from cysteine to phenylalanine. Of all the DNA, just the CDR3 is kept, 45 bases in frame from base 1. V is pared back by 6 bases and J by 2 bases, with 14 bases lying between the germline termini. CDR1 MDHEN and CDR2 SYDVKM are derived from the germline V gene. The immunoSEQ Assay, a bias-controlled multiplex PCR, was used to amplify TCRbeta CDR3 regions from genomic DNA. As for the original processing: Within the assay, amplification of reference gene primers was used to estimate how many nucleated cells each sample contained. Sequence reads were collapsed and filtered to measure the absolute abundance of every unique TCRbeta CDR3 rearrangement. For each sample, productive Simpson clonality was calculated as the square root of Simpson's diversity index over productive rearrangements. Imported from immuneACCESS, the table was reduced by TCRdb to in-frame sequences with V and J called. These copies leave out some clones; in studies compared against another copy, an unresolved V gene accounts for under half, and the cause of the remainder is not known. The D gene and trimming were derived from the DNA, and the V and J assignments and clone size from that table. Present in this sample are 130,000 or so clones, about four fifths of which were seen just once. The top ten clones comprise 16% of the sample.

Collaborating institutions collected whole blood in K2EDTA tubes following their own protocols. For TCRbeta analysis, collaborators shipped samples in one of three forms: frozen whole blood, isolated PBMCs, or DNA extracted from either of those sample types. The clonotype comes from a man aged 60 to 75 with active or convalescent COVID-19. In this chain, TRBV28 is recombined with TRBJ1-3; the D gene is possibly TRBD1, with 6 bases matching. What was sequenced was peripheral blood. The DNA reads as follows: TGTGCCAGCAGCCAGCAGGGGTGGCCTGGAAACACCATATATTTT. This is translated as CASSQQGWPGNTIYF. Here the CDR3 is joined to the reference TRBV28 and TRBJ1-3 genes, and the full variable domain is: DVKVTQSSRYLVKRTGEKVFLECVQDMDHENMFWYRQDPGLGLRLIYFSYDVKMKEKGDIPEGYSVSREKKERFSLILESASTNQTSMYLCASSQQGWPGNTIYFGEGSWLTVV.